This T cell receptor beta chain was recorded in a study of T-cell reconstitution after alpha-beta-depleted transplantation in children (dated by TCRdb to 2016 to 2017). In terms of the full investigation: Using TCR repertoire profiling, the study followed T-cell immune reconstitution in a quantitative way in children after TCRalphabeta/CD19-depleted allogeneic hematopoietic cell transplantation.

The protocol used for the library was PCR. Sequencing used an Illumina HiSeq 2500. TCR libraries were prepared with molecular barcoding, using unique molecular identifiers to normalize TCRbeta repertoire quantification. TCRdb itself trimmed the public reads at Q25 with fastp, ran MiXCR and retained productive beta chains. Here each entry gathers all rows of one CDR3 protein and keeps the most common genes and DNA. For this sample the table gives a few hundred thousand distinct CDR3 sequences, of which 10% were detected only once. The ten largest clones take up 2% to 2.5% of the sample. Points on this clonotype: What this receptor recognizes is not known. No clone much larger than this one lies a single base away; base qualities are absent.

The specimen comprised PBMCs from the stem cell graft donor, sampled from the stem cell graft. The sequence derives from a human donor who donated a stem cell graft to a child with acute lymphoblastic leukemia.

CDR3 protein: CASSYRSSSYEQYF. In nucleotides, the sequence is TGTGCCAGCAGTTACAGGTCCAGCTCCTACGAGCAGTACTTC. The receptor chain draws on TRBV28 and TRBJ2-7, with a weak D call of TRBD1 (5 bases match). The CDR3 covers 14 residues, taking in both the cysteine and the phenylalanine. CDR3 DNA only is kept here, 42 bases in frame from base 1. V lost 4 bases and J lost 0 bases; the stretch between them is 10 bases long. The germline V gene encodes CDR1 MDHEN and CDR2 SYDVKM.